This T cell receptor (beta chain) was captured in a study of blood T cell repertoires in COVID-19. The wider study: The United States, Italy and Spain were the sources of the acute and convalescent COVID-19 samples.

This clone was counted once. Enrollees, about 18 to 90 years old, lived in 24 US areas. The CDR3 consists of 13 residues. Trimming removed 7 bases from V and 6 bases from J, with 16 bases in between. Authors' data handling: For nucleated cells, counts were estimated from reference gene primer amplification. Profiling relied on immunoSEQ multiplex PCR, and the TCRdb table lists in-frame clones only, not all of them. The V and J calls and the clone size are those of that table, but D and trimming were determined from the DNA. Among 160,000 or so clones listed, approximately 88% were seen once. The receptor was derived from a woman in her forties or fifties who had recovered from COVID-19. The rearrangement links TRBV12-3 or TRBV12-4 to TRBJ2-7; the D gene is possibly TRBD2 (5 bases). The source material was PBMCs or T cells enriched from blood (not recorded which). The CDR3 nucleotides are TGTGCCAGCACCGATTTGCTAGCTGGCGAGCAGTACTTC. This gives the protein CASTDLLAGEQYF.